The 10 T cell receptor beta chains presented below share a single source sample, sequenced in a study of cytomegalovirus exposure and HLA in healthy donors. PCR employed 60 Vbeta and 13 Jbeta primers. Some clones are missing from TCRdb's copy, which holds only in-frame ones; the method was immunoSEQ multiplex PCR. The data contain some 190,000 clones, 60% to 80% of them singletons. The sequenced sample consisted of PBMCs. Receptor source: a woman in her twenties or thirties in good health and CMV-seropositive.

The V gene is TRBV7-3, the J gene TRBJ2-7, with a possible D match to TRBD1 (6 bases). The CDR3 spans 12 residues. Trimming cost V 4 bases and J 6 bases, with 10 bases left between them. Germline V gene data show CDR1 as SGHTA and CDR2 as FQGTGA. The CDR3 spells CASSSQGTEQYF. The CDR3 region has the DNA TGTGCCAGCAGCTCACAGGGTACCGAGCAGTACTTC.

As DNA, the CDR3 is TGTGCCAGCAGCTTAAAACGGGGAAACACCGGGGAGCTGTTTTTT. Translation: CASSLKRGNTGELFF. This chain links TRBV7-2 with TRBJ2-2, with a tentative D call TRBD2 (5 bases). The germline V and J ends were trimmed by 2 bases and 2 bases, with 9 bases remaining between them. The germline gives CDR1 SGHTA, CDR2 FQGNSA. This CDR3 has 15 residues.

V gene TRBV9 combines with J gene TRBJ1-2; D may be TRBD1 (5 bases). V lost 3 bases and J lost 2, with 14 bases in between. The germline V gene encodes CDR1 SGDLS and CDR2 YYNGEE. The CDR3 totals 15 residues. In DNA form, the CDR3 reads TGTGCCAGCAGCGAGACACAGTCAGGGAACTATGGCTACACCTTC. As protein: CASSETQSGNYGYTF.

V usage is TRBV5-1 and J usage is TRBJ2-7; TRBD2 agrees at 8 bases. CDR3 size: 17 residues. Germline loops: CDR1 SGHRS, CDR2 YFSETQ. Trimming cost V 4 bases and J 5 bases; bases outside gene matches: 17. The CDR3 DNA is TGCGCCAGCAGCCCACAATATATAGCGGGATACTCAGACGAGCAGTACTTC. Its translation: CASSPQYIAGYSDEQYF.

This chain links TRBV10-3 with TRBJ1-3, with a possible D match to TRBD1 (6 bases). CDR1 is ENHRY and CDR2 is SYGVKD in the germline V gene. The CDR3 totals 14 residues. With 3 bases removed from V and 4 bases from J, the gap between germline ends came to 10 bases. The CDR3 nucleotides read TGTGCCATCAGTGACTATGGGGGCGGAAACACCATATATTTT. This translates into CAISDYGGGNTIYF.

The chain joins TRBV5-1 to TRBJ2-7, with 8 bases fitting TRBD2. Trimming took 4 bases from V and 2 from J; bases not matched to a gene: 8. CDR1 and CDR2 from the germline V gene are SGHRS and YFSETQ. This CDR3 has 15 amino acids. CDR3 bases: TGCGCCAGCAGCCATGGACTAGCACCGACCTACGAGCAGTACTTC. Translation gives CASSHGLAPTYEQYF.

The chain joins TRBV5-4 to TRBJ2-2; no reliable D call. Germline CDR1 and CDR2: SGHNT and YYREEE (reference sequence). CDR3 length: 14 amino acids. V lost 3 bases to trimming and J lost 7 bases, with 13 bases between them. The CDR3 DNA is TGTGCCAGCAGCTCGAGCCTGCGTTTCGGGGAGCTGTTTTTT. It encodes CASSSSLRFGELFF. Drawing the rest from reference TRBV5-4 and TRBJ2-2, the complete variable domain is ETGVTQSPTHLIKTRGQQVTLRCSSQSGHNTVSWYQQALGQGPQFIFQYYREEENGRGNFPPRFSGLQFPNYSSELNVNALELDDSALYLCASSSSLRFGELFFGEGSRLTVL.

The genes are TRBV4-2 and TRBJ2-7; TRBD2 aligns across 11 bases. The CDR3 extends over 17 amino acids. The germline gives CDR1 LGHNA, CDR2 YNFKEQ. The J segment lost 3 bases and the V segment lost 3 bases, leaving 10 bases of the junction unmatched. The CDR3 reads CASSQAQTSGNDYEQYF. CDR3 nucleotides: TGTGCCAGCAGCCAGGCACAGACTAGCGGGAATGACTACGAGCAGTACTTC.

With respect to this clone: It is unclear where the CDR3 begins or ends on the DNA, so no DNA is shown, and the CDR3 is as TCRdb lists it. The chain carries TRBV2 and TRBJ2-7; the listed D gene, TRBD2, was not tested against the DNA. Per the germline V gene, CDR1 is SNHLY and CDR2 is FYNNEI. The CDR3 is 14 residues long, ends included. The CDR3 loop reads CASILGGLRDEQYF.

This rearrangement joins TRBV28 to TRBJ2-5, with 9 bases matching TRBD1. This CDR3 spans 14 amino acids. The V gene end was trimmed by 5 bases and the J gene end by 5 bases; junction bases not matched to a gene: 6. From germline, CDR1 is MDHEN and CDR2 SYDVKM. As DNA, the CDR3 is TGTGCCAGCAGTGGGACAGGGAGGAGGGAGACCCAGTACTTC. Amino acid sequence: CASSGTGRRETQYF.